Shown below are 30 T cell receptor beta chains from a single sample sequenced in a study of PD-L1 blockade in urothelial cancer. The repertoire was sequenced with immunoSEQ multiplex PCR; TCRdb's copy has only in-frame clones and lacks some. The profile covers roughly 25,000 clones, with roughly 80% appearing a single time and roughly a tenth taken by the ten largest. The material sequenced was PBMCs, taken around atezolizumab (anti-PD-L1) treatment. Receptor source: a man between 65 and 85 years old with urothelial cancer.

The chain couples TRBV27 to TRBJ2-3; D gene uncertain. Trimming removed 2 bases at V and 0 bases at J, with 12 bases between. This CDR3 has 16 amino acids. CDR1 is MNHEY, CDR2 SMNVEV, per germline (reference sequence). CDR3: CASSLRGTTSTDTQYF. The DNA for the CDR3 is TGTGCCAGCAGTTTACGTGGCACTACTAGCACAGATACGCAGTATTTT.

This chain joins TRBV30 and TRBJ1-1; the match to TRBD1 covers 7 bases. The CDR3 extends over 16 amino acids. CDR1 is GTSNPN, CDR2 SVGIG, per germline (reference sequence). V shed 2 bases, J shed 10 bases, and the junction held 19 bases outside the gene matches. The CDR3 region is CAWSRGQGSRWIGAFF. CDR3 coding DNA: TGTGCCTGGAGTAGGGGGCAGGGTAGCCGGTGGATTGGAGCTTTCTTT. Together with reference TRBV30 and TRBJ1-1, the CDR3 gives the full variable domain: SQTIHQWPATLVQPVGSPLSLECTVEGTSNPNLYWYRQAAGRGLQLLFYSVGIGQISSEVPQNLSASRPQDRQFILSSKKLLLSDSGFYLCAWSRGQGSRWIGAFFGQGTRLTVV.

The chain combines TRBV5-1 with TRBJ2-1; TRBD2 agrees at 9 bases. Germline CDR1 SGHRS, CDR2 YFSETQ. The CDR3 is 14 residues long. Trimming cost V 3 bases and J 6 bases; bases outside gene matches: 4. CDR3 sequence reads: CASSSGLAPNEQFF. The CDR3 DNA sequence: TGCGCCAGCAGCTCAGGACTAGCGCCCAATGAGCAGTTCTTC.

The chain uses TRBV9 and TRBJ2-2; 9 bases are a match to TRBD1. The CDR3 extends over 17 amino acids. V lost 2 bases, J lost 2 bases, and 7 bases stayed unmatched. Germline CDR1 and CDR2: SGDLS and YYNGEE. The CDR3 here is CASSVKPGQGNTGELFF. Written as DNA, the CDR3 is TGTGCCAGCAGCGTCAAACCGGGACAGGGAAACACCGGGGAGCTGTTTTTT.

The chain couples TRBV7-8 to TRBJ2-5; TRBD2 aligns across 9 bases. With 5 bases clipped from V and 3 bases from J, the junction kept 7 bases outside the gene matches. This CDR3 contains 15 residues. CDR1 SGHVS and CDR2 FQNEAQ come from the germline V gene. CDR3 in amino acids: CASSREREEEETQYF. CDR3 coding DNA: TGTGCCAGCAGCCGGGAGCGGGAGGAGGAAGAGACCCAGTACTTC.

This chain joins TRBV7-9 and TRBJ2-7; unclear D gene. The CDR3 covers 14 residues. Between the trimmed V and J ends, which lost 5 bases and 1 base, there was a span of 12 bases. The germline CDR1 and CDR2 sequences are SEHNR and FQNEAQ (reference sequence). The CDR3 loop reads CASSPEVRSYEQYF. Written as DNA, the CDR3 is TGTGCCAGCAGCCCTGAGGTACGGTCCTACGAGCAGTACTTC.

V is TRBV28 and J is TRBJ2-5; no firm D call. Germline lookup yields CDR1 MDHEN and CDR2 SYDVKM. V was trimmed by 7 bases and J by 4 bases, leaving 13 bases between them. This CDR3 region has 13 residues. The CDR3 region is CASNPWYGETQYF. In DNA form, the CDR3 reads TGTGCCAGCAACCCATGGTACGGAGAGACCCAGTACTTC.

V usage is TRBV5-1 and J usage is TRBJ2-7, with 7 bases matching TRBD1. The CDR3 is 14 residues long. V gave up 4 bases and J gave up 2 bases; unmatched junction bases: 6. The V gene's germline CDR1 is SGHRS and CDR2 YFSETQ. CDR3 loop: CASSLDRPTYEQYF. Here the CDR3 DNA reads TGCGCCAGCAGCCTGGACAGGCCGACCTACGAGCAGTACTTC.

This clone was found once. The CDR3 DNA reads TGTGCCAGCAGCGGACAGGGCCCAGGCACTGAAGCTTTCTTT. Its protein is CASSGQGPGTEAFF. V and J are TRBV27 and TRBJ1-1, with 8 nucleotides matching TRBD1. This CDR3 is built from 14 residues. V lost 6 bases and J lost 4; bases outside the gene matches: 7. Per germline, CDR1 MNHEY and CDR2 SMNVEV (reference sequence).

This clone was counted between two and nine times. J is TRBJ1-5 and V is TRBV28; TRBD1 matches at 9 bases. V was pared by 7 bases and J by 3 bases, with 10 bases of the junction left unmatched. The CDR3 loop spans 16 amino acids. The germline V gene encodes CDR1 MDHEN and CDR2 SYDVKM. The CDR3 here is CASNQPGTGTNQPQHF. In DNA, the CDR3 is TGTGCCAGCAACCAACCCGGGACAGGGACCAATCAGCCCCAGCATTTT.

The chain uses TRBV7-3 and TRBJ2-6; D not certain. V was cut by 0 bases and J by 1 base, with 7 bases left in between. The CDR3 extends over 16 amino acids. Germline V gene lookup returns CDR1 SGHTA and CDR2 FQGTGA. CDR3 loop: CASSLTQISGANVLTF. In DNA form, the CDR3 reads TGTGCCAGCAGCTTAACTCAGATTTCTGGGGCCAACGTCCTGACTTTC.

The V call is TRBV5-1, the J call TRBJ2-2; 14 bases fit TRBD2. The CDR3 runs to 15 residues. Per germline, CDR1 SGHRS and CDR2 YFSETQ. V was clipped by 5 bases and J by 6 bases; unmatched bases: 3. This chain's CDR3 is CASRGTSGSPGELFF. Here the CDR3 DNA reads TGCGCCAGCAGGGGGACTAGCGGGAGTCCCGGGGAGCTGTTTTTT.

J is TRBJ2-5 and V is TRBV2; 13 bases align to TRBD2. Per germline, CDR1 SNHLY and CDR2 FYNNEI. V trimming: 5 bases; J trimming: 5 bases; junction bases outside the gene matches: 2. The CDR3 runs to 14 residues. The CDR3 DNA is TGTGCCAGCAGTATGACTAGCGGGAGGGAGACCCAGTACTTC. Residues: CASSMTSGRETQYF.

The V and J genes are TRBV5-8 and TRBJ2-7, with TRBD1 as a possible D gene (6 bases). Trimming pared 7 bases from V and 0 bases from J, leaving 14 bases between. CDR3 size: 14 residues. Per the germline V gene, CDR1 is SGHTS and CDR2 is YDEGEE. The CDR3, as DNA: TGTGCCAGCTCCCGGGACATTAGCTCCTACGAGCAGTACTTC. As protein: CASSRDISSYEQYF.

This clone was counted a single time. This chain uses TRBV28 with TRBJ1-6; 8 nucleotides align to TRBD1. V dropped 7 bases and J dropped 5; count of bases not matched to a gene: 1. The CDR3 runs to 13 residues. Germline loops: CDR1 MDHEN, CDR2 SYDVKM. The CDR3 nucleotides are TGTGCCAGCAAGACAGGGGATAATTCACCCCTCCACTTT. This sequence encodes CASKTGDNSPLHF.

The J gene is TRBJ2-7, the V gene TRBV27, with 10 bases that match TRBD2. The CDR3 contains 17 residues. Germline V gene sequence: CDR1 MNHEY, CDR2 SMNVEV (reference sequence). V shed 7 bases, J shed 6 bases, and the junction held 18 bases outside the gene matches. The CDR3 DNA sequence: TGTGCCAGCACCCTAGGAAGGGGGCCACTAGCGGGAAGCGAGCAGTACTTC. Residues: CASTLGRGPLAGSEQYF.

V gene TRBV6-1 combines with J gene TRBJ2-7, with a possible D match to TRBD1 (6 bases). Germline V lookup: CDR1 MNHNS, CDR2 SASEGT. V was shortened by 5 bases and J by 0 bases, with 11 bases between the two germline ends. This CDR3 spans 14 amino acids. The CDR3 DNA reads TGTGCCAGCAGTACCGACAGGCCCTCCTACGAGCAGTACTTC. This sequence encodes CASSTDRPSYEQYF.

J is TRBJ1-3 and V is TRBV30; 9 bases map to TRBD1. This CDR3 region has 15 residues. Trimming took 4 bases from V and 1 from J; bases not matched to a gene: 5. CDR1 and CDR2 (germline): GTSNPN, SVGIG (reference sequence). CDR3 sequence: CAWIRQGDSGNTIYF. The CDR3 DNA follows: TGTGCCTGGATAAGACAGGGGGATTCTGGAAACACCATATATTTT.

The V and J genes are TRBV2 and TRBJ2-3; D is unresolved. The CDR3 has 12 residues. Trimming shortened V by 6 bases and J by 6 bases, and 10 bases separated the two germline ends. Germline CDR1 SNHLY, CDR2 FYNNEI. CDR3 region: CASSETSDTQYF. The CDR3 DNA reads as TGTGCCAGCAGCGAGACTTCGGATACGCAGTATTTT. Together with reference TRBV2 and TRBJ2-3, the CDR3 gives the full variable domain: EPEVTQTPSHQVTQMGQEVILRCVPISNHLYFYWYRQILGQKVEFLVSFYNNEISEKSEIFDDQFSVERPDGSNFTLKIRSTKLEDSAMYFCASSETSDTQYFGPGTRLTVL.

This chain uses TRBV29-1 with TRBJ2-3; D uncertain. The CDR3 is made up of 12 amino acids. The germline V gene encodes CDR1 SQVTM and CDR2 ANQGSEA. V gave up 2 bases and J gave up 5 bases, with 8 bases separating them. This CDR3 is CSVESLEDTQYF. The CDR3 nucleotides are TGCAGCGTTGAATCGCTAGAAGATACGCAGTATTTT.

This clone counts as medium-sized. This rearrangement joins TRBV14 to TRBJ1-4; TRBD1 matches 8 bases. Trimming at V came to 3 bases and at J to 7 bases, leaving 16 bases not matched to a gene. This CDR3 has 18 amino acids. CDR1 and CDR2 from the germline V gene are SGHDN and FVKESK. The CDR3: CASSHLPGTGGGVEKLFF. The CDR3 DNA is TGTGCCAGCAGCCACCTTCCCGGGACAGGAGGTGGAGTTGAAAAACTGTTTTTT.

V is TRBV7-3 and J is TRBJ2-3; D possibly corresponds to TRBD2 (5 bases). The CDR3 has 14 amino acids. Trimming shortened V by 3 bases and J by 4 bases, and 11 bases separated the two germline ends. Germline V gene lookup returns CDR1 SGHTA and CDR2 FQGTGA. Written as DNA, the CDR3 is TGTGCCAGCAGCTTGGGGAGCGTCGCAGATACGCAGTATTTT. It specifies CASSLGSVADTQYF.

V is TRBV18 and J is TRBJ2-6; 7 bases line up with TRBD1. Germline V lookup: CDR1 KGHSH, CDR2 LQKENI. J lost 0 bases, V lost 6 bases, and 5 bases had no gene match. The CDR3 loop spans 16 amino acids. This CDR3 is CASSPTGASGANVLTF. The CDR3 nucleotides read TGTGCCAGCTCCCCTACAGGGGCCTCTGGGGCCAACGTCCTGACTTTC.

A single count supports this clone. V and J are TRBV6-5 and TRBJ1-3; D uncertain. V lost 0 bases and J lost 4, with 7 bases in between. This CDR3 region has 14 residues. Germline V gene lookup returns CDR1 MNHEY and CDR2 SVGAGI. CDR3 sequence: CASSYSTQGNTIYF. The CDR3, as DNA: TGTGCCAGCAGTTACTCGACTCAGGGAAACACCATATATTTT.

The rearrangement links TRBV4-2 to TRBJ2-1, with D perhaps TRBD2 (6 bases). Trimming took off 5 bases at V and 8 bases at J, with 16 bases between the two ends. This CDR3 is built from 14 residues. Germline V CDR1 and CDR2: LGHNA, YNFKEQ. CDR3 in DNA: TGTGCCAGCAGCGGCCTGGACGGGAGTGATGAGCAGTTCTTC. Protein product: CASSGLDGSDEQFF.

V gene TRBV19 combines with J gene TRBJ1-1; TRBD1 matches 7 bases. The CDR3 is 15 amino acids. Per germline, CDR1 LNHDA and CDR2 SQIVND (reference sequence). The J segment lost 5 bases and the V segment lost 5 bases, leaving 11 bases of the junction unmatched. As DNA, the CDR3 is TGTGCCAGTAGTGCCCGTGGAGGGGGCGGGACTGAAGCTTTCTTT. Protein sequence: CASSARGGGGTEAFF.

This rearrangement joins TRBV28 to TRBJ2-5, with D tentatively TRBD1 (5 bases). The germline CDR1 and CDR2 sequences are MDHEN and SYDVKM. V lost 11 bases and J lost 7, with 20 bases in between. The CDR3 extends over 13 amino acids. The CDR3 reads CALLDSARGTQYF. The CDR3 region has the DNA TGTGCCTTACTCGACAGCGCTCGAGGGACCCAGTACTTC.

The rearrangement joins TRBV30 to TRBJ2-2, with 13 bases identical to TRBD2. The CDR3 has 18 amino acids. The germline V gene encodes CDR1 GTSNPN and CDR2 SVGIG (reference sequence). Trimming at V came to 1 base and at J to 7 bases, leaving 12 bases not matched to a gene. The chain's CDR3 is CAWSGTLAGGRRSGELFF. CDR3 bases: TGTGCCTGGAGTGGAACACTAGCGGGAGGGCGGCGTAGCGGGGAGCTGTTTTTT.

The rearrangement links TRBV4-2 to TRBJ2-5, with 7 bases matching TRBD2. Germline V gene sequence: CDR1 LGHNA, CDR2 YNFKEQ. After removal of 2 bases from V and 4 bases from J, the junction contained 10 bases not matched to a gene. This CDR3 is built from 16 residues. The CDR3 region is CASSQNGRELGETQYF. CDR3 coding DNA: TGTGCCAGCAGCCAAAACGGGCGGGAGTTAGGAGAGACCCAGTACTTC.

V gene TRBV28 combines with J gene TRBJ2-5; 8 nucleotides match TRBD1. Germline-derived CDR1 and CDR2 are MDHEN and SYDVKM. This CDR3 comprises 15 residues. The trim removed 3 bases at V and 5 bases at J, leaving 8 bases unmatched. Here the CDR3 DNA reads TGTGCCAGCAGTTTTAGGACAGGGATTTCGGAGACCCAGTACTTC. Residues: CASSFRTGISETQYF. Filled out from reference TRBV28 and TRBJ2-5, the complete variable domain reads DVKVTQSSRYLVKRTGEKVFLECVQDMDHENMFWYRQDPGLGLRLIYFSYDVKMKEKGDIPEGYSVSREKKERFSLILESASTNQTSMYLCASSFRTGISETQYFGPGTRLLVL.